The sequence of this T cell receptor (beta chain) was determined in a study of PD-L1 blockade in urothelial cancer. About the research overall: About 90% of the roughly 30 patients were men who had bladder-origin urothelial cancer. Each blood sample yielded a median of roughly 140,000 T cells.

The CDR3 sequence is 12 residues long. CDR1 is SGHTA and CDR2 is FQGNSA in the germline V gene. V gave up 3 bases and J gave up 7 bases, with 8 bases separating them. A spike-in of synthetic TCR analog templates was added to each PCR. Sequenced by immunoSEQ multiplex PCR; TCRdb stores in-frame clones only, minus some. The table records approximately 24,000 clones, around nine tenths of them present only once. The material sequenced was PBMCs, taken around atezolizumab (anti-PD-L1) treatment. The receptor was isolated from a man between 45 and 60 years old with urothelial cancer. The V and J genes are TRBV7-2 and TRBJ2-3, with D unclear. The chain's CDR3 is CASSFPVNTQYF. The CDR3 nucleotides are TGTGCCAGCAGCTTCCCGGTAAATACGCAGTATTTT. The complete variable domain, with remaining parts taken from reference TRBV7-2 and TRBJ2-3, reads GAGVSQSPSNKVTEKGKDVELRCDPISGHTALYWYRQSLGQGLEFLIYFQGNSAPDKSGLPSDRFSAERTGGSVSTLTIQRTQQEDSAVYLCASSFPVNTQYFGPGTRLTVL.